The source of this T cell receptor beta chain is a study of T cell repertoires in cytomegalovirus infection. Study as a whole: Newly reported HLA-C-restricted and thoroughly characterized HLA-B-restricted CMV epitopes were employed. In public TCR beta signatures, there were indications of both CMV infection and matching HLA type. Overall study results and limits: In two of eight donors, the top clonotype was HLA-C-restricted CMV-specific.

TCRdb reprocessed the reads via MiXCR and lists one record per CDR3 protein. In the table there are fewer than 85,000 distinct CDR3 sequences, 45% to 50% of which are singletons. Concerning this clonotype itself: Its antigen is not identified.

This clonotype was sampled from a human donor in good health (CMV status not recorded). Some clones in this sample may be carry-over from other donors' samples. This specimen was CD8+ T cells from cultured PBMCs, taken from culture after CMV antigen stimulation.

CDR3 region: CASGPVAYEQYF. DNA of the CDR3: TGTGCCAGCGGCCCGGTAGCCTACGAGCAGTACTTC. This chain connects TRBV6-6 to TRBJ2-7; no clear D gene. The length of the CDR3 is 12 residues. V was clipped by 8 bases and J by 2 bases, with 10 bases between them. Germline V CDR1 and CDR2: MNHNY, SVGAGI (reference sequence).